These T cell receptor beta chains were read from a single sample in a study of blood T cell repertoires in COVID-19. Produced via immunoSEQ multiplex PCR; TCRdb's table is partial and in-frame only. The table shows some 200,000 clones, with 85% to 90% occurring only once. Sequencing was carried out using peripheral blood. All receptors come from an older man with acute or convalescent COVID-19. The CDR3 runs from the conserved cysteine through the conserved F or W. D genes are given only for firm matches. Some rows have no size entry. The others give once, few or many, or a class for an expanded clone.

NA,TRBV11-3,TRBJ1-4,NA,TGTGCCAGCAGCTTCGGAGATCTTGGGGGAGGCAATGAAAAACTGTTTTTT,CASSFGDLGGGNEKLFF
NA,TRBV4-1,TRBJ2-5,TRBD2,TGCGCCAGCAGCCAAGTAGTTCTAGCGGCGGGGGGAGAGACCCAGTACTTC,CASSQVVLAAGGETQYF
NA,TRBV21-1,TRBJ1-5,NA,TGTGCCAGCAGTAAGCAGGGATTTCAGCCCCAGCATTTT,CASSKQGFQPQHF
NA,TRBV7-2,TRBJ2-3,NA,TGTGCCAGCAGCTTAGAGGGAGTTAGCACAGATACGCAGTATTTT,CASSLEGVSTDTQYF
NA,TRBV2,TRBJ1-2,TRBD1,TGTGCCAGCAGTGAGGGACAGGTCTATGGCTACACCTTC,CASSEGQVYGYTF
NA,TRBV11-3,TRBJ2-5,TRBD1,TGTGCCAGCAGCTCTGGGACAGCGTACCAAGAGACCCAGTACTTC,CASSSGTAYQETQYF
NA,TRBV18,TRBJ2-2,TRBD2,TGTGCCAGCTCACCACCGATCAGATCGACTAGCGGGAGACTCGCCGGGGAGCTGTTTTTT,CASSPPIRSTSGRLAGELFF
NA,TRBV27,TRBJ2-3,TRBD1,TGTGCCAGCAGTTTCGGGACAGGGGGATCAGATACGCAGTATTTT,CASSFGTGGSDTQYF
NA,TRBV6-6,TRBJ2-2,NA,TGTGCCAGCAACCCGACAGGAACGAACACCGGGGAGCTGTTTTTT,CASNPTGTNTGELFF
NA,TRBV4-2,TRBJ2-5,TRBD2,TGTGCCAGCAGCCAAGCCACGGGGGGGGAAGAGACCCAGTACTTC,CASSQATGGEETQYF
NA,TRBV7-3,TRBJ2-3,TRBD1,TGTGCCAGTGCAGGGGGCGCCGGCACAGATACGCAGTATTTT,CASAGGAGTDTQYF
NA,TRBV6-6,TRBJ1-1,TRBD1,TGTGCCAGCAGTTACTCGGCGACAGGGGCTACTGAAGCTTTCTTT,CASSYSATGATEAFF
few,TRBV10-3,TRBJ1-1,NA,TGTGCCATCAGGAGCGGGGTGACGAACACTGAAGCTTTCTTT,CAIRSGVTNTEAFF
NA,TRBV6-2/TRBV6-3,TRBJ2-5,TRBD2,TGTGCCAGCAGTTTTACTAGCGGGAGGACTCAAGAGACCCAGTACTTC,CASSFTSGRTQETQYF
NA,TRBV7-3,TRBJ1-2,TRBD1,TGTGCCAGCAGCCCTACAGGGGATCGGTATGGCTACACCTTC,CASSPTGDRYGYTF
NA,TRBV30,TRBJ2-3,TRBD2,TGTGCCTGGATCCCCTTAGCGGGATACGGTACGCAGTATTTT,CAWIPLAGYGTQYF
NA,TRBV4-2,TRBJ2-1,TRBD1,TGTGCCAGCAGCCAAAGACAGGGGAATGAGCAGTTCTTC,CASSQRQGNEQFF
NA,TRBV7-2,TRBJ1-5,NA,TGTGCCAGCAGCAACTCGTGGTTGGGCAATCAGCCCCAGCATTTT,CASSNSWLGNQPQHF
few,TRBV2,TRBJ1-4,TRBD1,TGTGCCAGCAGCGCGACAGGGGGCCGTGAAAAACTGTTTTTT,CASSATGGREKLFF
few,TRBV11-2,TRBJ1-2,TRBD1,TGTGCCAGCAGCTTGGACAGGGTCAATGGCTACACCTTC,CASSLDRVNGYTF
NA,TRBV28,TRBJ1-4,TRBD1,TGTGCCAGCAGTGCTGACAGGGGGTATAACGAAAAACTGTTTTTT,CASSADRGYNEKLFF
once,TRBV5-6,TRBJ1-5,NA,TGTGCCAGCAGCTTGAGCCGGGGGGCCGGGCAGCCCCAGCATTTT,CASSLSRGAGQPQHF
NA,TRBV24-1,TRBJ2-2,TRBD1,TGTGCCACCGCCCAACCAGGGGGCGGTGGGGGTGGGAACGGGGAGCTGTTTTTT,CATAQPGGGGGGNGELFF
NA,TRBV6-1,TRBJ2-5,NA,TGTGCCAGCAGTGAAGCGGACTACAGGGGCTTAAGGGAGACCCAGTACTTC,CASSEADYRGLRETQYF
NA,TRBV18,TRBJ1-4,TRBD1,TGTGCCAGCTCTGGGACAGGGGGCAATGAAAAACTGTTTTTT,CASSGTGGNEKLFF
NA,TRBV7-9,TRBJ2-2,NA,TGTGCCAGCAGGTCCGGACAGCCAACCGGGGAGCTGTTTTTT,CASRSGQPTGELFF
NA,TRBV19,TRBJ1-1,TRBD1,TGTGCCAGTAAGGACAGGGGGGCGAACACTGAAGCTTTCTTT,CASKDRGANTEAFF
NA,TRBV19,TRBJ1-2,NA,TGTGCCAGTAGTTTTCAGGGAGGAGGCTACACCTTC,CASSFQGGGYTF
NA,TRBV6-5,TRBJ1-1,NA,TGTGCCAGCAGCCTAAGGCGGGAAACGAACACTGAAGCTTTCTTT,CASSLRRETNTEAFF
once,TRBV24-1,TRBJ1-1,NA,TGTGCCACCAGTCCTTGGGCAGGAACTTTGAACACTGAAGCTTTCTTT,CATSPWAGTLNTEAFF
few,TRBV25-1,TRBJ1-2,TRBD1,TGTGCCAGCAGTGATAACAGGGGACGATACTATGGCTACACCTTC,CASSDNRGRYYGYTF
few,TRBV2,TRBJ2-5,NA,TGTGCCAGCAGTTATCGGAGGCAACTAGGTGTGGGGGAGACCCAGTACTTC,CASSYRRQLGVGETQYF
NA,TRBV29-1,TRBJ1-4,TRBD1,TGCAGCGTTGAAGAGGGACAGTCCGCAACTAATGAAAAACTGTTTTTT,CSVEEGQSATNEKLFF
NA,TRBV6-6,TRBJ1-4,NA,TGTGCCAGCAGCCGCGTAAGGGGGAATGAAAAACTGTTTTTT,CASSRVRGNEKLFF
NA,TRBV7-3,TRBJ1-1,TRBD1,TGTGCCAGCAGCTTAACTACAGGGGGGGCTCTAAACACTGAAGCTTTCTTT,CASSLTTGGALNTEAFF
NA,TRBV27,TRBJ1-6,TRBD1,TGTGCCAGCAGTTTTAGGACAGGGGATTCACCCCTCCACTTT,CASSFRTGDSPLHF
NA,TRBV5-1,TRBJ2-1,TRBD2,TGCGCCAGCAGCCCCGGGGCCCTGACTAGCGCGAATGAGCAGTTCTTC,CASSPGALTSANEQFF
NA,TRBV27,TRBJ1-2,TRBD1,TGTGCCAGCAGTCCCCGGGACAGGGTGGACTATGGCTACACCTTC,CASSPRDRVDYGYTF
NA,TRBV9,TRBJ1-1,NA,TGTGCCAGCAGCGAGGGAGGGGACACTGAAGCTTTCTTT,CASSEGGDTEAFF
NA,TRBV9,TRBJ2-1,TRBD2,TGTGCCAGCAGCTCCGGGACTAGCGTAAATGAGCAGTTCTTC,CASSSGTSVNEQFF
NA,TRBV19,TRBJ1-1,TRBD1,TGTGCCAGTAGTCAACAGGGGTTGACGAACACTGAAGCTTTCTTT,CASSQQGLTNTEAFF
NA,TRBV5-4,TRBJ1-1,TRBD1,TGTGCCAGCAGCTTGAACGGACAGGGATCCCCAGGGGACACTGAAGCTTTCTTT,CASSLNGQGSPGDTEAFF
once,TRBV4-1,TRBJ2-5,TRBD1,TGCGCCAGCAGCCAGCGCCTTAACAGGGGCGCCCAAGAGACCCAGTACTTC,CASSQRLNRGAQETQYF
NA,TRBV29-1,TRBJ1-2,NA,TGCAGCGTCACACAGGATCACTATGGCTACACCTTC,CSVTQDHYGYTF
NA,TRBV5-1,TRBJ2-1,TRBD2,TGCGCCAGCAGCTTTCTGTCTAGCGGGAGGGTTGAGCAGTTCTTC,CASSFLSSGRVEQFF
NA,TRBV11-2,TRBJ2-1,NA,TGTGCCAGCAGCACCCCGCGCGGTCAGCAGTTCTTC,CASSTPRGQQFF
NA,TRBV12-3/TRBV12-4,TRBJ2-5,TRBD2,TGTGCCAGCAGCCCCGGGACGGGAGGGACCCAGTACTTC,CASSPGTGGTQYF
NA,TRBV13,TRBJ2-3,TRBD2,TGTGCCAGCAGCGCCCTAGGGACTAGCGGGAGTGGTGCAGATACGCAGTATTTT,CASSALGTSGSGADTQYF
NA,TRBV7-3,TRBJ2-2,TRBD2,TGTGCCAGCAGCCGAGCGGGGAGTACGGGCACCGGGGAGCTGTTTTTT,CASSRAGSTGTGELFF
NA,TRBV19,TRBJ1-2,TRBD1,TGTGCCAGTAGTAGGACAGGCTACGACTATGGCTACACCTTC,CASSRTGYDYGYTF
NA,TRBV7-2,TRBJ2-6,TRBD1,TGTGCCAGCAGCTTAGGGGGACAGCCTGGGGCCAACGTCCTGACTTTC,CASSLGGQPGANVLTF
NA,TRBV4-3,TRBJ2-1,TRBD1,TGCGCCAGCAGCCAAAACAGGGGATGGGTGAGGAATGAGCAGTTCTTC,CASSQNRGWVRNEQFF
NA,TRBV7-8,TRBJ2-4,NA,TGTGCCAGCAGCTTATCTGGGCCCTACAAAAACATTCAGTACTTC,CASSLSGPYKNIQYF
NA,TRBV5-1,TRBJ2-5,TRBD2,TGCGCCAGCAGTTTGCGGGGGAGGGAAAGAGCCCAAGAGACCCAGTACTTC,CASSLRGRERAQETQYF
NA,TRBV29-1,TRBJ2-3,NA,TGCAGCGCGAGCCGACTTGACTCACATACGCAGTATTTT,CSASRLDSHTQYF
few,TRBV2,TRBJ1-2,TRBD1,TGTGCCAGCAGTGACATTGTAACAGGGGGCAACTATGGCTACACCTTC,CASSDIVTGGNYGYTF
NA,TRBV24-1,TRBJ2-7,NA,TGTGCCACCAGTGAGGGGACACCTCCCTACGAGCAGTACTTC,CATSEGTPPYEQYF
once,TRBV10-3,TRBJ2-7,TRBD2,TGTGCCATCAGTGAGGCCCCCGGCGGGAGCCGTTTCGAGCAGTACTTC,CAISEAPGGSRFEQYF
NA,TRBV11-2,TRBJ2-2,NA,TGTGCCAGCAGCTTAGGGTCTAGCCCCGGGGAGCTGTTTTTT,CASSLGSSPGELFF